This is a list of T cell receptor beta chains from one sample in a study of cytomegalovirus exposure and HLA in healthy donors. Data came from immunoSEQ multiplex PCR; TCRdb stores just in-frame clones and leaves some out. The repertoire holds approximately 160,000 clones, over 70% seen once, with about 5% in the top ten. The specimen sequenced was PBMCs. These receptors all stem from a young man in good health and CMV-seropositive. The CDR3 runs from the conserved cysteine through the conserved F or W. D genes are given only for firm matches. Clone size is not always given. Where it is, it says once, few, many or a class for expanded clones.

TRBD2	TRBV28	TRBJ2-7	.	CASSWGLAGYEQYF	TGTGCCAGCAGTTGGGGACTAGCCGGCTACGAGCAGTACTTC
.	TRBV2	TRBJ1-4	few	CASESFNEKLFF	TGTGCCAGCGAGTCCTTTAATGAAAAACTGTTTTTT
.	TRBV7-2	TRBJ1-4	.	CASSSDSRNEKLFF	TGTGCCAGCAGCTCGGACAGTCGTAATGAAAAACTGTTTTTT
TRBD1	TRBV7-9	TRBJ2-1	.	CASSAMALYRGYNEQFF	TGTGCCAGCAGCGCCATGGCGTTGTACAGGGGATACAATGAGCAGTTCTTC
.	TRBV27	TRBJ1-3	.	CASSDQGGGNTIYF	TGTGCCAGCAGTGACCAAGGAGGTGGAAACACCATATATTTT
TRBD2	TRBV7-8	TRBJ2-3	.	CASKTDLAGRPDTQYF	TGTGCCAGCAAAACCGATCTAGCGGGAAGGCCAGATACGCAGTATTTT
.	TRBV5-4	TRBJ1-2	once	CASSRDGGAIYGYTF	TGTGCCAGCAGCCGAGACGGGGGGGCGATCTATGGCTACACCTTC
.	TRBV9	TRBJ1-6	.	CASSVGEVSPLHF	TGTGCCAGCAGCGTAGGGGAGGTTTCACCCCTCCACTTT
TRBD1	TRBV10-3	TRBJ1-1	few	CAISGLGQEAFF	TGTGCCATCAGTGGATTGGGACAGGAAGCTTTCTTT
.	TRBV2	TRBJ1-2	.	CASTQGDGYTF	TGTGCCAGCACACAGGGCGATGGCTACACCTTC
.	TRBV7-9	TRBJ2-1	few	CASSFWTYGDEQFF	TGTGCCAGCAGCTTCTGGACATATGGGGATGAGCAGTTCTTC
TRBD1	TRBV28	TRBJ1-2	.	CASSTVTGTGGYGYTF	TGTGCCAGCAGTACCGTTACCGGGACAGGGGGTTATGGCTACACCTTC
TRBD2	TRBV30	TRBJ2-1	.	CAWSIAGVYNEQFF	TGTGCCTGGAGTATAGCGGGAGTCTACAATGAGCAGTTCTTC
.	TRBV2	TRBJ2-3	.	CASSEATGGPSTDTQYF	TGTGCCAGCAGTGAAGCGACTGGGGGCCCTAGCACAGATACGCAGTATTTT
TRBD1	TRBV18	TRBJ1-5	.	CASSPGTGTNQPQHF	TGTGCCAGCTCCCCCGGGACAGGGACAAATCAGCCCCAGCATTTT
.	TRBV6-5	TRBJ2-1	once	CASSYSSGYNEQFF	TGTGCCAGCAGTTACTCTAGCGGCTACAATGAGCAGTTCTTC
TRBD1	TRBV5-6	TRBJ2-2	.	CASSSMGQTSNTGELFF	TGTGCCAGCAGCTCAATGGGACAGACGTCGAACACCGGGGAGCTGTTTTTT